This T cell receptor (beta chain) was captured by sequencing in a study of T cell repertoires in cytomegalovirus infection. Study information: As its CMV epitopes, the study selected recently identified HLA-C-restricted and well-studied HLA-B-restricted targets. Study results and caveats: CMV-specific TCR beta clonotypes restricted by HLA-C were the ones dominating the ex vivo response.

The CDR3 covers 15 residues. Germline-derived CDR1 and CDR2 are SGHTA and FQGNSA. V shed 1 base, J shed 6 bases, and the junction held 8 bases outside the gene matches. TCRdb reanalysed the reads using MiXCR and keeps one entry per CDR3 protein. The sample lists roughly 280,000 distinct CDR3 sequences, around 20% occurring once. This clonotype was seen ten or more times. The antigen is unknown. V gene TRBV7-2 combines with J gene TRBJ2-7; 8 bases match TRBD1. The receptor was isolated from a human donor in good health (CMV status not recorded). Some clones in this sample may be carry-over from other donors' samples. The input for sequencing was cultured PBMCs, taken from culture after CMV antigen stimulation. The CDR3 DNA follows: TGTGCCAGCAGCTTAGAGAGGACAGGGTATGGCGAGCAGTACGTC. Translated: CASSLERTGYGEQYV.